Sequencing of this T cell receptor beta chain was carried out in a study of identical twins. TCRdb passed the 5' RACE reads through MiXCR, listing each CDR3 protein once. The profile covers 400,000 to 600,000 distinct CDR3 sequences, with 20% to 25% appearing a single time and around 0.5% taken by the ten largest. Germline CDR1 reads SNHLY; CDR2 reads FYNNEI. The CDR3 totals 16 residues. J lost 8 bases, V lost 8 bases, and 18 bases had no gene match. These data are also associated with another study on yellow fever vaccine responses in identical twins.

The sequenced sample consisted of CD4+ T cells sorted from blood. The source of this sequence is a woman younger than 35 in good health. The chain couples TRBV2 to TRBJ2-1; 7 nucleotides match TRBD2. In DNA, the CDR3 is TGTGCCAGCCGGATTTCGCGGGAGCTTTCCGGCTATGAGCAGTTCTTC. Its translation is CASRISRELSGYEQFF.